The 32 T cell receptor beta chains reported below all come from one sample, sequenced in a study of blood T cell repertoires in COVID-19. Profiling relied on immunoSEQ multiplex PCR, and the TCRdb table lists in-frame clones only, not all of them. Of about 140,000 clones in the sample, just under 80% were seen once. What was sequenced was peripheral blood. Every receptor here comes from a woman aged 55-69 years with acute or convalescent COVID-19.

The chain recombines TRBV15 with TRBJ2-7; no reliable D call. Germline-derived CDR1 and CDR2 are LNHNV and YYDKDF (reference sequence). CDR3 length: 12 residues. V dropped 3 bases and J dropped 2 bases, with 5 bases sitting between them. The CDR3 loop is CATSRGPYEQYF. The CDR3, as DNA: TGTGCCACCAGCAGGGGCCCCTACGAGCAGTACTTC.

The J gene is TRBJ2-1, the V gene TRBV11-2; D uncertain. This CDR3 has 14 amino acids. The V gene lost 3 bases and the J gene lost 9 bases, with 15 bases spanning the gap. The germline V gene has CDR1 SGHAT and CDR2 FQNNGV. The CDR3 sequence: CASSLPPREREQFF. DNA for the CDR3: TGTGCCAGCAGCTTGCCCCCCAGAGAGCGTGAGCAGTTCTTC.

A single count supports this clone. This rearrangement joins TRBV27 to TRBJ2-7; 7 bases map to TRBD1. This CDR3 has 15 residues. V was clipped by 3 bases and J by 3 bases; unmatched bases: 8. The V gene's germline CDR1 is MNHEY and CDR2 SMNVEV (reference sequence). CDR3 amino acids: CASSLGTGVYYEQYF. In nucleotides, the CDR3 is TGTGCCAGCAGTTTGGGCACAGGGGTTTACTACGAGCAGTACTTC.

The chain has TRBV7-9 and TRBJ2-2, with D possibly matching TRBD2 (6 bases). CDR1 and CDR2 (germline): SEHNR, FQNEAQ (reference sequence). Trimming took off 4 bases at V and 5 bases at J, with 17 bases between the two ends. This CDR3 comprises 16 residues. CDR3 DNA sequence: TGTGCCAGCAGCTCCTACGGGGCAGGAGGGACCGGGGAGCTGTTTTTT. This codes for CASSSYGAGGTGELFF.

V is TRBV4-2 and J is TRBJ2-2; perhaps TRBD1 as D (5 bases). Germline V gene data show CDR1 as LGHNA and CDR2 as YNFKEQ. The CDR3 has 15 amino acids. The V and J ends lost 0 bases and 0 bases respectively, with 5 bases between them. CDR3 amino acids: CASSQEQANTGELFF. CDR3 in DNA: TGTGCCAGCAGCCAAGAACAGGCGAACACCGGGGAGCTGTTTTTT.

This rearrangement joins TRBV5-4 to TRBJ2-1; no definite D call. V gave up 0 bases and J gave up 0 bases, with 10 bases separating them. Germline V gives CDR1 SGHNT, CDR2 YYREEE (reference sequence). CDR3 length: 16 amino acids. The CDR3: CASSLVALSSYNEQFF. In DNA form, the CDR3 reads TGTGCCAGCAGCTTGGTAGCCCTTAGCTCCTACAATGAGCAGTTCTTC.

The genes are TRBV30 and TRBJ2-7; D uncertain. Germline V gives CDR1 GTSNPN, CDR2 SVGIG (reference sequence). CDR3 length equals 15 residues. Trimming pared 3 bases from V and 1 base from J, leaving 16 bases between. In DNA, the CDR3 is TGTGCCTGGAGCCGAGCCCTATCCGGTTCCTACGAGCAGTACTTC. Amino acids: CAWSRALSGSYEQYF.

The chain carries TRBV11-2 and TRBJ2-3; 12 bases match TRBD2. With 4 bases clipped from V and 0 bases from J, the junction kept 8 bases outside the gene matches. The CDR3 extends over 18 amino acids. The germline V gene encodes CDR1 SGHAT and CDR2 FQNNGV. Written as DNA, the CDR3 is TGTGCCAGCAGCTCCGGACTAGCGGGGTTATTAAGCACAGATACGCAGTATTTT. Translated: CASSSGLAGLLSTDTQYF.

The genes are TRBV27 and TRBJ2-3; TRBD2 matches 7 bases. The V and J ends lost 2 bases and 1 base, in that order; junction bases with no gene match: 3. Germline-derived CDR1 and CDR2 are MNHEY and SMNVEV (reference sequence). This CDR3 is built from 15 residues. Here the CDR3 reads CASSLGLGGTDTQYF. CDR3 sequence (DNA): TGTGCCAGCAGTTTAGGACTAGGGGGCACAGATACGCAGTATTTT.

In its sample, this clone was seen many times. This rearrangement joins TRBV29-1 to TRBJ2-7, with D possibly TRBD1 on 5 matching bases. V shed 3 bases and J shed 0 bases, with 9 bases lying between them. CDR1 SQVTM and CDR2 ANQGSEA come from the germline V gene. The CDR3 runs 13 residues. CDR3: CSVETASSYEQYF. CDR3 nucleotide sequence: TGCAGCGTTGAGACAGCTAGCTCCTACGAGCAGTACTTC.

This clone was detected once. This chain uses TRBV18 with TRBJ2-1; TRBD2 agrees at 8 bases. V was clipped by 3 bases and J by 6 bases; unmatched bases: 7. The germline V gene encodes CDR1 KGHSH and CDR2 LQKENI. This CDR3 is 15 amino acids long. The CDR3 sequence is CASSPAGGALNEQFF. CDR3 sequence (DNA): TGTGCCAGCTCACCGGCGGGGGGCGCCCTCAATGAGCAGTTCTTC. Complete variable domain (other parts from reference TRBV18 and TRBJ2-1): NAGVMQNPRHLVRRRGQEARLRCSPMKGHSHVYWYRQLPEEGLKFMVYLQKENIIDESGMPKERFSAEFPKEGPSILRIQQVVRGDSAAYFCASSPAGGALNEQFFGPGTRLTVL.

This chain uses TRBV27 with TRBJ2-7; D might be TRBD2 (6 bases). CDR3 size: 13 residues. Germline CDR1 MNHEY, CDR2 SMNVEV (reference sequence). V lost 2 bases and J 2 bases, leaving 7 bases between the germline ends. CDR3 region: CASSLGGTYEQYF. The CDR3 DNA sequence: TGTGCCAGCAGTTTAGGGGGGACCTACGAGCAGTACTTC.

Comment on this clone: At the DNA level, this CDR3 is encoded by other sequences in the same sample as well. This chain uses TRBV10-2 with TRBJ1-1; TRBD1 might be the D (5 bases). Trimming removed 3 bases at V and 2 bases at J, with 7 bases between. This CDR3 has 13 residues. Germline values: CDR1 WSHSY, CDR2 SAAADI. The CDR3 DNA reads TGCGCCAGCAGTGATAGGGGAAACACTGAAGCTTTCTTT. It encodes CASSDRGNTEAFF.

This clone was seen more than once but under ten times. The rearrangement uses TRBV5-1 and TRBJ1-5, with D possibly matching TRBD1 (5 bases). V was cut by 0 bases and J by 3 bases, with 10 bases left in between. In germline, CDR1 is SGHRS, CDR2 YFSETQ. CDR3 length: 15 residues. CDR3 in amino acids: CASSLDGRVNQPQHF. The CDR3 nucleotides read TGCGCCAGCAGCTTGGACGGCAGGGTCAATCAGCCCCAGCATTTT.

This clone was seen just once. The chain has TRBV24-1 and TRBJ2-1; TRBD2 aligns across 12 bases. The germline CDR1 and CDR2 sequences are KGHDR and SFDVKD. With V trimmed by 2 bases and J by 6 bases, 7 bases remained unmatched. This CDR3 has 17 residues. The CDR3 bases are TGTGCCACCAGTGATTCGCTGACTAGCGGGAGCCCCAATGAGCAGTTCTTC. This gives the protein CATSDSLTSGSPNEQFF.

The J gene is TRBJ2-7, the V gene TRBV27; 8 bases match TRBD1. The CDR3 has 15 residues. Germline assignment: CDR1 MNHEY and CDR2 SMNVEV (reference sequence). V was clipped by 5 bases and J by 1 base; unmatched bases: 7. CDR3 region: CASSTYRTGSYEQYF. As DNA, the CDR3 is TGTGCCAGCAGTACCTATCGGACAGGGTCCTACGAGCAGTACTTC.

The chain couples TRBV27 to TRBJ2-3, with D hard to call. The CDR3 covers 14 residues. CDR1 is MNHEY and CDR2 is SMNVEV in the germline V gene (reference sequence). The germline V and J ends were trimmed by 1 base and 1 base, with 6 bases remaining between them. Written as DNA, the CDR3 is TGTGCCAGCAGTTTATTTCAGGGCACAGATACGCAGTATTTT. Residues: CASSLFQGTDTQYF.

V is TRBV15 and J is TRBJ2-5; 7 positions agree with TRBD2. The CDR3 has 15 amino acids. Germline values: CDR1 LNHNV, CDR2 YYDKDF (reference sequence). Trimming took 3 bases from V and 3 from J; bases not matched to a gene: 7. This CDR3 reads CATSSPGGVKETQYF. The CDR3, as DNA: TGTGCCACCAGCAGTCCTGGGGGGGTCAAAGAGACCCAGTACTTC.

The chain joins TRBV6-6 to TRBJ1-3; D remains ambiguous. This CDR3 contains 12 residues. The V end was cut by 7 bases, the J end by 8 bases, with 12 bases between. Germline loops: CDR1 MNHNY, CDR2 SVGAGI (reference sequence). CDR3 amino acids: CASTDLLDTIYF. The CDR3 DNA reads as TGTGCCAGCACCGATCTTTTAGACACCATATATTTT.

Points on this clone: In the same sample, other DNA sequences code for this CDR3. V gene TRBV5-1 combines with J gene TRBJ2-7; 9 bases are a match to TRBD1. The CDR3 loop spans 16 amino acids. V trimming: 0 bases; J trimming: 7 bases; junction bases outside the gene matches: 11. Germline CDR1 reads SGHRS; CDR2 reads YFSETQ. DNA for the CDR3: TGCGCCAGCAGCTTGGAATTCGGGACAGGGTTGAAAGAGCAGTACTTC. Translated, it gives CASSLEFGTGLKEQYF.

The CDR3 is CASSENTEAFF. The CDR3 DNA follows: TGTGCCAGCTCAGAGAACACTGAAGCTTTCTTT. This chain joins TRBV2 and TRBJ1-1; no reliable D call. V lost 8 bases and J 1 base, leaving 5 bases between the germline ends. CDR3 length: 11 amino acids. The germline gives CDR1 SNHLY, CDR2 FYNNEI.

The J gene is TRBJ2-2, the V gene TRBV3-1 (or the pseudogene TRBV3-2); the D gene is possibly TRBD2 (5 bases). V was clipped by 3 bases and J by 6 bases, with 11 bases between them. Germline V gene sequence: CDR1 LGHDT, CDR2 YNNKEL (reference sequence). This CDR3 contains 14 residues. CDR3 DNA: TGTGCCAGCAGCCAGAGGGCGGCATCCGGGGAGCTGTTTTTT. It encodes CASSQRAASGELFF.

The V call is TRBV5-1, the J call TRBJ2-3; 12 bases agree with TRBD2. The CDR3 length is 15 residues. With V trimmed by 3 bases and J by 5 bases, 4 bases remained unmatched. Germline V lookup: CDR1 SGHRS, CDR2 YFSETQ. Here the CDR3 DNA reads TGCGCCAGCAGCTCACTACTAGCGGGAGGAGATACGCAGTATTTT. Protein product: CASSSLLAGGDTQYF.

The V gene is TRBV5-1, the J gene TRBJ1-1; TRBD1 agrees at 7 bases. V shed 4 bases, J shed 1 base, and the junction held 4 bases outside the gene matches. The CDR3 is made up of 14 amino acids. The germline gives CDR1 SGHRS, CDR2 YFSETQ. CDR3: CASSEGGTNTEAFF. As DNA, the CDR3 is TGCGCCAGCAGCGAAGGGGGCACGAACACTGAAGCTTTCTTT.

In its sample, this clone was seen once. The chain has TRBV27 and TRBJ1-1; D is possibly TRBD1 (6 bases). The CDR3 runs 20 residues. With 5 bases removed from V and 0 bases from J, the gap between germline ends came to 28 bases. Germline CDR1 reads MNHEY; CDR2 reads SMNVEV (reference sequence). DNA for the CDR3: TGTGCCAGCAGTAGGATAGCAGGGGCCCGATTATCCTCTATGAACACTGAAGCTTTCTTT. Translation: CASSRIAGARLSSMNTEAFF.

Turning to this clone: The same CDR3 is also encoded by other DNA sequences in this sample. J is TRBJ1-4 and V is TRBV27, with D tentatively TRBD1 (5 bases). Trimming left V 5 bases short and J 8 bases short, with 15 bases between. Germline CDR1 is MNHEY and CDR2 is SMNVEV (reference sequence). The CDR3 has 14 amino acids. CDR3 DNA sequence: TGTGCCAGCAGTCCACGTGGCAGGGCAGAAAAACTGTTTTTT. It encodes CASSPRGRAEKLFF. The whole variable domain, remainder taken from reference TRBV27 and TRBJ1-4, is EAQVTQNPRYLITVTGKKLTVTCSQNMNHEYMSWYRQDPGLGLRQIYYSMNVEVTDKGDVPEGYKVSRKEKRNFPLILESPSPNQTSLYFCASSPRGRAEKLFFGSGTQLSVL.

The chain carries TRBV28 and TRBJ1-4; the D gene is possibly TRBD1 (5 bases). CDR1 is MDHEN, CDR2 SYDVKM, per germline. CDR3 length: 15 amino acids. V shed 3 bases and J shed 4 bases, with 12 bases lying between them. This chain's CDR3 is CASSFGSQGNEKLFF. CDR3 DNA: TGTGCCAGCAGTTTTGGGTCCCAGGGTAATGAAAAACTGTTTTTT. Full variable domain (remainder filled in from reference TRBV28 and TRBJ1-4): DVKVTQSSRYLVKRTGEKVFLECVQDMDHENMFWYRQDPGLGLRLIYFSYDVKMKEKGDIPEGYSVSREKKERFSLILESASTNQTSMYLCASSFGSQGNEKLFFGSGTQLSVL.

This sequence joins TRBV27 and TRBJ1-6; no clear D gene. Trimming shortened V by 1 base and J by 0 bases, and 7 bases separated the two germline ends. The germline gives CDR1 MNHEY, CDR2 SMNVEV (reference sequence). The CDR3 runs to 16 residues. The CDR3 region is CASSLWRSSYNSPLHF. Written as DNA, the CDR3 is TGTGCCAGCAGTTTATGGAGGAGCTCCTATAATTCACCCCTCCACTTT.

The J gene is TRBJ2-1, the V gene TRBV5-1; TRBD2 agrees at 8 bases. The CDR3 runs 18 residues. Looked up from germline, CDR1 is SGHRS and CDR2 is YFSETQ. V dropped 0 bases and J dropped 0; count of bases not matched to a gene: 8. The CDR3 coding sequence is TGCGCCAGCAGCTTGGCGCGGACTAGCACAAGCTCCTACAATGAGCAGTTCTTC. This encodes CASSLARTSTSSYNEQFF.

This clone was recorded a few times. V gene TRBV27 combines with J gene TRBJ2-5; 12 positions match TRBD2. Germline V gene lookup returns CDR1 MNHEY and CDR2 SMNVEV (reference sequence). The CDR3 is 16 residues long. V lost 5 bases to trimming and J lost 0 bases; unmatched junction nucleotides: 4. The CDR3 loop is CASSRRLAGDQETQYF. CDR3 nucleotide sequence: TGTGCCAGCAGTCGCAGACTAGCGGGAGACCAAGAGACCCAGTACTTC.

The chain recombines TRBV18 with TRBJ2-7, with D possibly being TRBD2 (6 bases). V was trimmed by 6 bases and J by 4 bases, leaving 25 bases between them. The length of the CDR3 is 17 residues. Germline V lookup: CDR1 KGHSH, CDR2 LQKENI. The CDR3 DNA reads TGTGCCAGCTCTCGAGGCCTTGCGGGGCTGACCCCATACGAGCAGTACTTC. This sequence encodes CASSRGLAGLTPYEQYF. Supplemented by reference TRBV18 and TRBJ2-7, the full variable domain reads NAGVMQNPRHLVRRRGQEARLRCSPMKGHSHVYWYRQLPEEGLKFMVYLQKENIIDESGMPKERFSAEFPKEGPSILRIQQVVRGDSAAYFCASSRGLAGLTPYEQYFGPGTRLTVT.

This clone was found a few times. CDR3 nucleotides: TGTGCCATCAGCCAACTAGCGGGAGGTGGAGAGACCCAGTACTTC. It translates to CAISQLAGGGETQYF. The V and J genes are TRBV10-3 and TRBJ2-5, with 12 positions matching TRBD2. The length of the CDR3 is 15 residues. Looked up from germline, CDR1 is ENHRY and CDR2 is SYGVKD. The ends lost 6 bases at V and 4 bases at J; junction bases unmatched: 6.